Sequencing of this T cell receptor (beta chain) was carried out in a study of blood T cells in healthy people across ages. Study-wide points: Long-lived and aged donors differed, with more naive CD4+ cells and higher diversity in the long-lived.

Through a sample-barcoded 5' primer and a J-beta primer mix, a second PCR was run for roughly 7 to 12 cycles. Every cDNA molecule bore a tag from a template-switch adaptor containing 12 random nucleotides. One entry per CDR3 protein, called by TCRdb with MiXCR from the 5' RACE reads. The sample gives 700,000 or so distinct CDR3 sequences, around 41% of which show up once; about 32% is in the top ten. Germline V CDR1 and CDR2: MNHEY, SVGEGT. The CDR3 runs 12 residues. This clonotype was seen many times. The target antigen is unknown. The rearrangement uses TRBV6-2 or TRBV6-3 and TRBJ2-3, with a tentative D call TRBD2 (6 bases). The J call may be mistaken, given a closer DNA end match to TRBJ2-4. Sequenced sample: blood. The receptor comes from an older man in good health. The CDR3 DNA is TGTGCCAGCAGCTTGGATCTAGCGACTCAGTACTTC. Its protein product is CASSLDLATQYF.